Listed here are 25 T cell receptor beta chains from one sample, sequenced in a study of T-cell memory formation after mild COVID-19 (dated by TCRdb to the early 2020s). Library method: 5' RACE. The instrument was an Illumina NovaSeq 6000. Starting from the raw public reads, TCRdb applied fastp trimming at Q25, assembled clones with MiXCR and retained in-frame beta chains. Duplicate CDR3 protein sequences are folded into a single record with the most common DNA and genes. This sample holds about 82,000 distinct CDR3 sequences; roughly 16% were observed only once. The leading ten clones occupy around two fifths of the sample. Sequencing was performed on PBMCs or a T cell subset sorted from them (not recorded which). The receptors come from a man younger than 35 who had mild COVID-19 (a few samples of this study predate the infection). The sample titles of this study are shuffled in the database, so cell type and time point are left out; the donor was told from shared clones.

The chain uses TRBV6-5 and TRBJ1-1, with 8 bases lining up with TRBD1. The germline V gene has CDR1 MNHEY and CDR2 SVGAGI. This CDR3 has 13 residues. With V trimmed by 0 bases and J by 7 bases, 1 base remained unmatched. The CDR3: CASSYSGTGEAFF. As DNA, the CDR3 is TGTGCCAGCAGTTACTCAGGGACAGGTGAAGCTTTCTTT.

This clonotype has just a few counts. The genes are TRBV12-3 or TRBV12-4 and TRBJ1-4, with 7 bases aligning to TRBD1. The ends lost 6 bases at V and 8 bases at J; junction bases unmatched: 6. CDR3 size: 13 residues. The CDR3 sequence is CASRAGQPEKLFF. In DNA, the CDR3 is TGTGCCAGCAGAGCGGGACAGCCGGAAAAACTGTTTTTT.

The rearrangement joins TRBV6-2 or TRBV6-3 to TRBJ2-7; D ambiguous. V dropped 4 bases and J dropped 3 bases, with 13 bases sitting between them. This CDR3 spans 14 amino acids. Germline CDR1 reads MNHEY; CDR2 reads SVGEGT. This CDR3 reads CASSLVEQSYEQYF. CDR3 nucleotides: TGTGCCAGCAGTTTGGTCGAACAGAGCTACGAGCAGTACTTC.

This clonotype was seen more than once but under ten times. The J gene is TRBJ1-1, the V gene TRBV6-2 or TRBV6-3, with D maybe TRBD1 (5 bases). The V and J ends lost 2 bases and 5 bases respectively, with 12 bases between them. The CDR3 runs to 14 residues. Germline V CDR1 and CDR2: MNHEY, SVGEGT. In DNA form, the CDR3 reads TGTGCCAGCAGTTACGTGGGACTGGATACTGAAGCTTTCTTT. Translating gives CASSYVGLDTEAFF.

In its sample, this clonotype was seen a few times. This rearrangement joins TRBV7-9 to TRBJ2-7, with no clear D. The CDR3 runs 14 residues. The ends were cut back, 4 bases at V and 2 bases at J, with 12 bases in the middle. Germline lookup yields CDR1 SEHNR and CDR2 FQNEAQ (reference sequence). The CDR3 loop reads CASSWGDTTYEQYV. CDR3 coding DNA: TGTGCCAGCAGCTGGGGTGACACAACCTACGAGCAGTACGTC.

This chain links TRBV4-1 with TRBJ1-1; no definite D call. Germline CDR1 reads MGHRA; CDR2 reads YSYEKL. The CDR3 covers 14 residues. The V gene lost 0 bases and the J gene lost 4 bases, with 9 bases spanning the gap. The CDR3 DNA is TGCGCCAGCAGCCAAGAGGGCTTAGGCACTGAAGCTTTCTTT. Encoded protein: CASSQEGLGTEAFF.

The DNA for the CDR3 is TGTGCCAGTAGACCACCTCTCGAGGACAGGACCAAAAACATTCAGTACTTC. Residues: CASRPPLEDRTKNIQYF. The genes are TRBV19 and TRBJ2-4; 7 bases match TRBD1. The V gene's germline CDR1 is LNHDA and CDR2 SQIVND (reference sequence). The CDR3 runs 17 residues. Unmatched junction bases numbered 13, after V lost 6 bases and J lost 2 bases.

V is TRBV4-2 and J is TRBJ2-3, with no clear D. The CDR3 is 15 residues long. Per germline, CDR1 LGHNA and CDR2 YNFKEQ. V dropped 5 bases and J dropped 0 bases, with 12 bases sitting between them. In DNA form, the CDR3 reads TGTGCCAGCAGCGCCCCTCTAGGGAGCACAGATACGCAGTATTTT. It codes for CASSAPLGSTDTQYF.

This clonotype appeared a few times. V and J are TRBV6-2 or TRBV6-3 and TRBJ2-1, with 9 bases identical to TRBD1. In germline, CDR1 is MNHEY, CDR2 SVGEGT. Losses at the gene ends were 8 bases for V and 7 bases for J; bases not matched to a gene: 9. This CDR3 comprises 14 residues. The chain's CDR3 is CASLRRDRENEQFF. The DNA of the CDR3 is TGTGCCAGCCTTCGCCGGGACAGGGAAAATGAGCAGTTCTTC.

In this sample, this clonotype turned up a few times. V gene TRBV6-2 or TRBV6-3 combines with J gene TRBJ2-7; the D gene is possibly TRBD2 (5 bases). V was shortened by 4 bases and J by 2 bases, with 15 bases between the two germline ends. This CDR3 region has 15 residues. Germline V gene data show CDR1 as MNHEY and CDR2 as SVGEGT. CDR3 sequence reads: CASSSDLPAPYEQYF. CDR3 sequence (DNA): TGTGCCAGCAGTTCGGACTTACCCGCGCCCTACGAGCAGTACTTC.

V usage is TRBV7-2 and J usage is TRBJ1-5; tentatively, D is TRBD1 (6 bases). The CDR3 is 14 amino acids. V dropped 3 bases and J dropped 9 bases, with 15 bases sitting between them. CDR1 and CDR2 from the germline V gene are SGHTA and FQGNSA. The CDR3, as DNA: TGTGCCAGCAGCTTGGGGGCCGGGAGTTTGCCCCAGCATTTT. It encodes CASSLGAGSLPQHF.

This chain links TRBV27 with TRBJ2-7, with D tentatively TRBD1 (5 bases). This CDR3 is 17 amino acids long. V was clipped by 4 bases and J by 0 bases, with 19 bases between them. Per the germline V gene, CDR1 is MNHEY and CDR2 is SMNVEV (reference sequence). This CDR3 is CASSSLGAGLSSYEQYF. The DNA for the CDR3 is TGTGCCAGCAGTTCTTTGGGCGCAGGGTTGAGCTCCTACGAGCAGTACTTC.

The V call is TRBV7-9, the J call TRBJ2-3; D gene uncertain. Trimming removed 5 bases from V and 2 bases from J, with 11 bases in between. CDR3 length: 14 residues. Germline V gene lookup returns CDR1 SEHNR and CDR2 FQNEAQ (reference sequence). CDR3: CASSPNTYTDTQYF. In DNA form, the CDR3 reads TGTGCCAGCAGCCCCAACACGTACACAGATACGCAGTATTTT.

The rearrangement links TRBV4-1 to TRBJ2-3; unclear D gene. Germline V CDR1 and CDR2: MGHRA, YSYEKL. The CDR3 contains 15 residues. Trimming left V 6 bases short and J 1 base short, with 14 bases between. The CDR3 here is CASSKQQVRTDTQYF. Here the CDR3 DNA reads TGCGCCAGCAGTAAACAACAAGTACGCACAGATACGCAGTATTTT.

The chain links TRBV30 to TRBJ2-5; TRBD1 might be the D (6 bases). CDR1 is GTSNPN and CDR2 is SVGIG in the germline V gene (reference sequence). CDR3 length equals 14 residues. With 0 bases removed from V and 5 bases from J, the gap between germline ends came to 13 bases. The CDR3 here is CAWSVRPTGETQYF. CDR3 DNA: TGTGCCTGGAGTGTAAGGCCCACAGGGGAGACCCAGTACTTC.

The chain is built from TRBV7-2 and TRBJ2-5, with D possibly being TRBD2 (5 bases). The V gene lost 5 bases and the J gene lost 4 bases, with 17 bases spanning the gap. CDR1 is SGHTA, CDR2 FQGNSA, per germline. The CDR3 extends over 15 amino acids. CDR3 coding DNA: TGTGCCAGCAGCCTAGGTGTACTAGTTGGAGAGACCCAGTACTTC. It yields the protein CASSLGVLVGETQYF. Combining the CDR3 with reference TRBV7-2 and TRBJ2-5 gives the whole variable domain GAGVSQSPSNKVTEKGKDVELRCDPISGHTALYWYRQSLGQGLEFLIYFQGNSAPDKSGLPSDRFSAERTGGSVSTLTIQRTQQEDSAVYLCASSLGVLVGETQYFGPGTRLLVL.

A few counts support this clonotype. The chain employs TRBV2 and TRBJ2-5; 8 bases are shared with TRBD2. The junction had 11 bases not matched to a gene; V was cut back by 6 bases and J by 2 bases. This CDR3 has 16 residues. Per the germline V gene, CDR1 is SNHLY and CDR2 is FYNNEI. The CDR3 loop reads CASRKKASGYQETQYF. In DNA, the CDR3 is TGTGCCAGCAGGAAGAAGGCTAGCGGGTATCAAGAGACCCAGTACTTC.

This clonotype has a handful of counts. The gene calls are TRBV11-2 and TRBJ2-6; D is ambiguous. The germline V gene has CDR1 SGHAT and CDR2 FQNNGV. Trimming removed 4 bases from V and 13 bases from J, with 8 bases in between. This CDR3 has 11 amino acids. For the CDR3, the DNA is TGTGCCAGCAGCTCGCTACGTGTCCTGACTTTC. As protein: CASSSLRVLTF.

At least ten counts were recorded for this clonotype. This chain connects TRBV29-1 to TRBJ2-7; D is unresolved. CDR3 length: 12 amino acids. Germline CDR1 and CDR2: SQVTM and ANQGSEA. The V end lost 7 bases, the J end lost 3 bases, and 13 bases lay between the germline ends. CDR3 in DNA: TGCAGCGGGGTTTTCGGAGTCTACGAGCAGTACTTC. The encoded protein is CSGVFGVYEQYF.

The chain employs TRBV4-3 and TRBJ1-1; D not resolved. CDR1 and CDR2 (germline): LGHNA, YSLEER. This CDR3 has 13 amino acids. The V end was cut by 0 bases, the J end by 1 base, with 3 bases between. For the CDR3, the DNA is TGCGCCAGCAGCCAAGACAGGAACACTGAAGCTTTCTTT. It specifies CASSQDRNTEAFF.

This chain links TRBV20-1 with TRBJ1-2, with a possible D match to TRBD1 (5 bases). V gave up 5 bases and J gave up 0 bases, with 19 bases separating them. CDR3 size: 16 residues. The germline gives CDR1 DFQATT, CDR2 SNEGSKA (reference sequence). The DNA of the CDR3 is TGCAGTGCTTTCAATCCCCGCGACAGCCCTAACTATGGCTACACCTTC. Its protein is CSAFNPRDSPNYGYTF.

This clonotype was found many times. V usage is TRBV7-6 and J usage is TRBJ2-1; weak D call: TRBD1 (6 bases). The CDR3 is 13 amino acids. Trimming left V 4 bases short and J 3 bases short, with 7 bases between. The V gene's germline CDR1 is SGHVS and CDR2 FNYEAQ. The CDR3 protein is CASSSDSYNEQFF. The CDR3 DNA follows: TGTGCCAGCAGCTCGGACAGCTACAATGAGCAGTTCTTC.

The genes are TRBV18 and TRBJ2-1, with TRBD1 matching 8 bases. CDR3 length: 15 residues. Germline assignment: CDR1 KGHSH and CDR2 LQKENI. V was clipped by 0 bases and J by 6 bases; unmatched bases: 4. CDR3 nucleotides: TGTGCCAGCTCACCACCGGACAGGGCGCGCAATGAGCAGTTCTTC. Its translation is CASSPPDRARNEQFF. Full variable domain (missing parts from reference TRBV18 and TRBJ2-1): NAGVMQNPRHLVRRRGQEARLRCSPMKGHSHVYWYRQLPEEGLKFMVYLQKENIIDESGMPKERFSAEFPKEGPSILRIQQVVRGDSAAYFCASSPPDRARNEQFFGPGTRLTVL.

This clonotype was detected ten times or more. V is TRBV7-6 and J is TRBJ1-1; 9 nucleotides agree with TRBD1. CDR1 is SGHVS and CDR2 is FNYEAQ in the germline V gene. The CDR3 covers 13 residues. V trimming: 5 bases; J trimming: 7 bases; junction bases outside the gene matches: 5. Here the CDR3 DNA reads TGTGCCAGCAGCCTACAGGGGGCGGATGAAGCTTTCTTT. Translation gives CASSLQGADEAFF.

This clonotype has more than one count but fewer than ten. The gene calls are TRBV29-1 and TRBJ1-1; D gene ambiguous. This CDR3 spans 12 amino acids. Germline CDR1 and CDR2: SQVTM and ANQGSEA. V was clipped by 6 bases and J by 5 bases, with 13 bases between them. The CDR3: CSVGRRETEAFF. CDR3 coding DNA: TGCAGCGTAGGGCGACGGGAGACTGAAGCTTTCTTT.